This T cell receptor beta chain was sequenced during a study of blood T cell repertoires in COVID-19 (dated by TCRdb to 2020 to 2021). Study-wide context: The collaborator samples originated in the United States, Italy and Spain and spanned the acute and convalescent phases of COVID-19. HLA class I and class II types, where available, came from metadata supplied by the sample provider rather than from assay-based typing. Samples came from the ongoing ImmuneRACE study (first 160 participants) plus 1,254 subjects from 6 global collaborators. The repertoires were made available in a free public database intended to serve as a resource for research on the immune response to SARS-CoV-2. The material from the prospective study consisted of cDNA or gDNA derived from T cells, B-cell-depleted T cells, or PBMCs. The dataset comprised deeply sampled blood TCRbeta repertoires from subjects exposed to, actively infected with, or recovered from COVID-19. The sample metadata nearly always contained a de-identified subject ID, COVID-19 status, age in years and sex. Points the paper makes about the study in general: The amount of clinical and demographic metadata varied by source and participant and was provided uncurated.

After removal of 10 bases from V and 7 bases from J, the junction retains 10 bases not matched to a gene. The CDR3, cysteine through phenylalanine, is 14 amino acids long. The read is trimmed to its CDR3 DNA, 42 bases read in frame from base 1. The germline V gene yields MNHEY for CDR1 and SVGAGI for CDR2. TCRbeta CDR3 regions were amplified from genomic DNA by means of the immunoSEQ Assay, a bias-controlled multiplex PCR. Processing in the source paper ran as follows. Within the assay, amplification of reference gene primers was used to estimate how many nucleated cells each sample contained. Sequence reads were collapsed and filtered to measure the absolute abundance of every unique TCRbeta CDR3 rearrangement. For each sample, productive Simpson clonality was calculated as the square root of Simpson's diversity index across productive rearrangements. The source is immuneACCESS, and TCRdb retained only in-frame sequences with V and J called. Part of the clones is not carried over; for the studies checked, unresolved V genes explain less than half of this, and the remainder is unexplained. V, J and clone size reflect that table, while D and trimming were determined from the DNA. This sample is represented by 150,000 to 180,000 clones; around 87% of them were singletons. The ten biggest clones cover more than 14% of the sample.

Each collaborating institution followed its own protocols to collect whole blood in K2EDTA tubes. For TCRbeta analysis, collaborators shipped samples as frozen whole blood, isolated PBMCs, or DNA extracted from either of those sample types. About this clone: The specificity of this receptor is unknown. Qualities for individual bases were not recorded, and no much larger clone is one base off.

What was sequenced was peripheral blood. This clonotype originated in a woman between 40 and 55 years old with acute or convalescent COVID-19. The V and J segments used are TRBV6-5 and TRBJ1-2; 12 bases in between match TRBD1. The nucleotide sequence is TGTGCCACCAAAGCCCCGGGACAGGGGGCTGGCTACACCTTC. Its translation is CATKAPGQGAGYTF.